This T cell receptor (beta chain) was recorded in a study of T cell responses to AZD1222 COVID-19 vaccine. The overall study: The analysis combined second doses at about 4 or about 12 weeks.

The study's findings and limits: Clonal diversity was possibly underestimated, and white British individuals and females predominated among donors. Increased Spike-specific TCR breadth and depth were observed after two AZD1222 doses. Spike was spanned by vaccine-associated CD4 TCRs, which were dominant at 160-218 and 743-854.

Sequenced by immunoSEQ multiplex PCR; TCRdb stores in-frame clones only, minus some. The sample lists 95,000 to 150,000 clones; around 87% were seen once. After removal of 4 bases from V and 2 bases from J, the junction contained 10 bases not matched to a gene. This CDR3 spans 16 amino acids. The germline gives CDR1 LGHDT, CDR2 YNNKEL (reference sequence). Notes on this clone: Its antigen is unknown.

The V gene is TRBV3-1 (or the pseudogene TRBV3-2), the J gene TRBJ1-2; 7 bases fit TRBD1. Sequenced here: peripheral blood, sampled on day 0 of AZD1222 vaccination. This clonotype originated in an adult in good health. DNA for the CDR3: TGTGCCAGCAGCCGCTTACCGGGACAGATAAACTATGGCTACACCTTC. This encodes CASSRLPGQINYGYTF.